One T cell receptor (beta chain) is described in this entry. This record comes from a study of shared clonotypes between healthy human individuals. Assay used: immunoSEQ multiplex PCR; TCRdb lists only in-frame clones, some missing. The table lists about 600,000 clones, just over 75% of them singletons. Genomic DNA came from about 97 million PBMCs in unsorted samples. V lost 1 base to trimming and J lost 0 bases, with 7 bases between them. Germline assignment: CDR1 KGHSH and CDR2 LQKENI. The CDR3 is made up of 14 amino acids. Sequences were obtained from PBMCs. The clonotype comes from a woman between 40 and 55 years old in good health. Some clones in this sample may be carry-over from other donors' samples. The V call is TRBV18, the J call TRBJ2-7; D ambiguous. The CDR3 coding sequence is TGTGCCAGCTCACCACTCGACGGCTCCTACGAGCAGTACTTC. Its translation is CASSPLDGSYEQYF. Full variable domain (rest looked up from reference TRBV18 and TRBJ2-7): NAGVMQNPRHLVRRRGQEARLRCSPMKGHSHVYWYRQLPEEGLKFMVYLQKENIIDESGMPKERFSAEFPKEGPSILRIQQVVRGDSAAYFCASSPLDGSYEQYFGPGTRLTVT.